These 11 T cell receptor beta chains came from one sample sequenced in a study of blood T cells in healthy people across ages. Through a sample-barcoded 5' primer and a J-beta primer mix, a second PCR was run for about 7 to 12 cycles. TCRdb independently ran MiXCR on the 5' RACE reads; one entry per CDR3 protein. The sample shows 600,000 or so distinct CDR3 sequences, less than 35% of them seen only once. The sequencing input was blood. Source of these receptors: a woman older than 75 in good health.

This clonotype was seen many times. This chain links TRBV21-1 with TRBJ2-7. TRBV21-1 is assigned pseudogene status. The CDR3 length is 15 residues. This CDR3 reads CASSKVSETPYEQYF. The CDR3 DNA reads as TGTGCCAGCAGCAAAGTGTCTGAGACGCCGTACGAGCAGTACTTC.

The chain employs TRBV2 and TRBJ2-2; 9 positions agree with TRBD1. CDR3 length: 17 amino acids. Germline V lookup: CDR1 SNHLY, CDR2 FYNNEI. The junction had 6 bases not matched to a gene; V was cut back by 1 base and J by 3 bases. The CDR3 here is CASSEGPDRGDTGELFF. CDR3 sequence (DNA): TGTGCCAGCAGTGAAGGCCCTGACAGGGGGGACACCGGGGAGCTGTTTTTT.

The chain recombines TRBV30 with TRBJ1-1; D gene ambiguous. This CDR3 is built from 16 residues. V lost 0 bases and J lost 0, with 14 bases in between. The germline V gene has CDR1 GTSNPN and CDR2 SVGIG (reference sequence). CDR3 sequence (DNA): TGTGCCTGGAGTGTAGGGCAGACCATGATGAACACTGAAGCTTTCTTT. Translating gives CAWSVGQTMMNTEAFF.

This clonotype was detected a few times. No conserved phenylalanine or tryptophan is present at the end of the CDR3, so a read error is the likely explanation. The DNA is omitted, as the CDR3 cannot be located on it reliably, and the CDR3 follows TCRdb's listing. The rearrangement joins TRBV5-1 to TRBJ2-1; TRBD1 reflects the table's D call only, with no check against the DNA. CDR1 is SGHRS and CDR2 is YFSETQ in the germline V gene. Ends included, the CDR3 has 14 residues. The CDR3 sequence: CASSSDLELGQRSL.

This clonotype was recorded at least ten times. The chain is built from TRBV14 and TRBJ1-2; D is unresolved. V lost 1 base and J 7 bases, leaving 10 bases between the germline ends. Germline CDR1 SGHDN, CDR2 FVKESK. The CDR3 has 13 amino acids. CDR3 protein: CASSQVVVSGYTF. The CDR3 nucleotides read TGTGCCAGCAGCCAAGTGGTGGTCTCTGGCTACACCTTC.

This clonotype was observed many times. The rearrangement links TRBV28 to TRBJ2-1; TRBD2 aligns across 8 bases. The CDR3 length is 15 residues. Trimming took 5 bases from V and 2 from J; bases not matched to a gene: 5. Germline values: CDR1 MDHEN, CDR2 SYDVKM. In nucleotides, the CDR3 is TGTGCCAGCAGTGCCGGGGGGGACACCTACAATGAGCAGTTCTTC. Its protein is CASSAGGDTYNEQFF.

This clonotype was seen a handful of times. Just one base apart from a much larger clone, this may be a read error. J is TRBJ2-7 and V is TRBV6-5; 8 bases fit TRBD2. Germline CDR1 and CDR2: MNHEY and SVGAGI. Trimming removed 7 bases from V and 2 bases from J; junction bases left unmatched: 4. The CDR3 contains 13 residues. The CDR3 loop is CASKNGGAYEQYF. The CDR3 DNA reads as TGTGCCAGCAAGAACGGGGGGGCCTACGAGCAGTACTTC.

Notes on this clonotype: It may be a read error: a sequence one base away is much more abundant. V usage is TRBV20-1 and J usage is TRBJ2-1, with D perhaps TRBD1 or TRBD2 (6 bases each). Trimming pared 6 bases from V and 7 bases from J, leaving 13 bases between. This CDR3 is built from 12 residues. Germline V lookup: CDR1 DFQATT, CDR2 SNEGSKA (reference sequence). CDR3 in DNA: TGCAGTGCCGGGGGCCAGAGAAATGAGCAGTTCTTC. It specifies CSAGGQRNEQFF.

In regard to this clonotype: The junction departs from germline at one end; a sequencing error may be responsible. This sequence joins TRBV12-3 or TRBV12-4 and TRBJ2-1; 10 nucleotides match TRBD2. The CDR3 has 15 amino acids. The DNA for the CDR3 is TGTACCAGTAGTATAGCGGGGGGCTGGGGCAATGAGCAGTTCTTC. Translation gives CTSSIAGGWGNEQFF.

Ten or more counts support this clonotype. The chain has TRBV15 and TRBJ1-4, with 7 bases matching TRBD1. CDR3 length: 15 amino acids. Germline assignment: CDR1 LNHNV and CDR2 YYDKDF (reference sequence). Trimming removed 0 bases from V and 8 bases from J; junction bases left unmatched: 6. The CDR3 is CATSRDPQGGEKLFF. In DNA, the CDR3 is TGTGCCACCAGCAGAGATCCCCAGGGGGGGGAAAAACTGTTTTTT.

This clonotype was counted at least ten times. The V call is TRBV6-2 or TRBV6-3, the J call TRBJ2-7, with D tentatively TRBD1 or TRBD2 (5 bases each). Germline-derived CDR1 and CDR2 are MNHEY and SVGEGT. Deletions cut 8 bases from V and 3 bases from J, with 14 bases between. CDR3 size: 13 residues. The CDR3 DNA reads TGTGCCAGCTGTCGGGACGAGCTCTACGAGCAGTACTTC. Its translation is CASCRDELYEQYF.